This T cell receptor (beta chain) was recovered during a study of blood T cells in healthy people across ages (dated by TCRdb to between 2015 and 2016). Background for the entire study: In model experiments, template switching captured about one uniquely barcoded TCR beta cDNA molecule for every two T cells. Age-related changes in TCR beta repertoire diversity were measured in the study by deep sequencing normalized with unique cDNA molecular identifiers. The donors were divided into four age groups: young (average approximately 17 years), middle-aged (over 35), aged (roughly 66) and long-lived (roughly 82). To avoid experimental bias, donors of different ages were spread randomly across the sequencing lanes. Two additional independent replicas of 1 million unique cDNA reads from the same blood draw were analyzed for two donors (one aged 18 to 29 and one aged 80 or older).

This clonotype appeared a few times. It lacks a known antigen. No much larger clone is present one base from it, and per-base qualities are unavailable. From the cysteine up to the phenylalanine, the CDR3 has a length of 13 residues. Just CDR3 DNA is preserved here, 39 bases in frame from base 1. CDR1 is given as LNHDA and CDR2 as SQIVND, both from the germline V gene (reference sequence). Trimmed from V: 3 bases; trimmed from J: 5 bases; junction bases lacking a gene match: 1. Library construction relied on 5' RACE. The instrument given in TCRdb is Illumina HiSeq 2500. A second PCR of about 6 to 11 cycles was performed with a sample-barcoded 5' primer and a J-beta primer mix. Each TCR beta cDNA molecule received a unique molecular identifier from a template-switch 5' adaptor carrying 12 random nucleotides. At least 3 million CDR3-containing paired-end reads were obtained from each sample. First-strand cDNA synthesis was performed from all RNA using the Mint cDNA synthesis kit, with priming by a TRBC-specific oligonucleotide. All cDNA was treated with uracil-DNA glycosylase and then went through a first 18-cycle PCR with the universal primers M1SS and BC2_uni_R. From the authors' description of their analysis: For normalization, 1 million high-quality reads, each with a distinct molecular identifier, were randomly selected from each sample. Reads with shared molecular identifiers were discarded instead of being binned into consensus sequences. MiTCR, with a Q25 quality threshold and the strictest error-elimination algorithm, was used for CDR3 identification, clonotype clustering and error correction. A nonparametric unseen species model with Euler transformation was used to estimate a lower bound on total TCR beta diversity. TCRdb's own reprocessing of the public reads used fastp at Q25 and MiXCR and kept productive beta chains. Duplicate CDR3 protein sequences are folded into a single record with the most common DNA and genes. Clone size and V and J calls follow TCRdb, not the original study. Present in this sample are hundreds of thousands of distinct CDR3 sequences, roughly 20% of which were seen just once. Together, the top ten hold roughly 3.9% of the sample.

Donors were a few dozen systemically healthy Caucasian individuals from Russia aged roughly 6 to 90 years. About 10 milliliters of peripheral blood were collected from each donor into EDTA-treated Vacutainer tubes. Ficoll-Paque density-gradient centrifugation was used to isolate PBMCs, with at least 7 million per sample. Total RNA was extracted from PBMCs with Trizol reagent, with at least 5 micrograms obtained per sample. For every donor, an aliquot of PBMCs went through flow cytometry to measure the percentages of naive CD45RAhigh/CD27high T cells. The investigation overall reported the following: Since profiling was done on bulk unsorted PBMCs, naive and antigen-experienced compartments could not be conclusively compared. Compared with the aged group, the long-lived group had more naive CD4+ T cells, fewer expanded clones and increased TCR diversity, a pattern suggesting age selection. As age increased, observed TCR beta diversity per million T cells dropped in a roughly linear way, and a significant reduction was already evident by age 40. There was a strong correlation between observed TCR beta diversity and the percentage of naive T cells measured by flow cytometry. Estimates of total diversity based on one million sequenced T cells were considered lower bounds and underestimates. Because donor CMV infection status was unknown, age-related changes in expanded clonotypes were potentially confounded.

The chain is assembled from TRBV19 and TRBJ1-5; 7 bases in between match TRBD1. The sequenced material came from blood. The clonotype was recovered from a man aged 65 to 85 in good health. CDR3 protein: CASSITGDQPQHF. In nucleotides, the sequence is TGTGCCAGTAGTATCACAGGGGATCAGCCCCAGCATTTT.